This entry features one T cell receptor (beta chain) sequence. This sample was included in a study of immune cell composition in non-small cell lung cancer. The data were produced by immunoSEQ multiplex PCR, yet TCRdb's version contains in-frame clones alone and is incomplete. The table records about 2,500 clones, approximately 84% of them present only once. J was trimmed by 0 bases and V by 7 bases; bases with no gene match: 3. The CDR3 covers 14 residues. The germline gives CDR1 MNHEY, CDR2 SVGAGI. The TCR originated in a human donor with non-small cell lung cancer. The rearrangement uses TRBV6-5 and TRBJ2-7; TRBD2 agrees at 10 bases. The sample taken for sequencing was lung tumor tissue. The DNA for the CDR3 is TGTGCCAGCAAAGGACTAGCGGCCTCCTACGAGCAGTACTTC. Translated: CASKGLAASYEQYF.